The 20 T cell receptor beta chains listed next were all sequenced from one sample in a study of blood T cell repertoires in COVID-19 (dated by TCRdb to 2020 to 2021). Libraries were made using the immunoSEQ multiplex PCR assay. TCRdb carries this immuneACCESS record with in-frame sequences only. Its versions omit some clonotypes, under half of them owing to an unresolved V gene in the studies checked, with the rest unexplained. Present in this sample are about 210,000 clones, roughly 85% of which were seen just once. Of the sample, around a sixth falls within the top ten clones. The specimen sequenced was PBMCs or T cells enriched from blood (not recorded which). These receptors all come from a man in his forties who had recovered from COVID-19.

This chain joins TRBV20-1 and TRBJ2-1, with unresolved D. Trimming cost V 8 bases and J 8 bases, with 13 bases left between them. Germline V CDR1 and CDR2: DFQATT, SNEGSKA (reference sequence). The CDR3 has 11 residues. The CDR3 bases are TGCAGTCCCGGGTCGGTCCATGAGCAGTTCTTC. The encoded protein is CSPGSVHEQFF.

The chain is built from TRBV27 and TRBJ1-6; TRBD1 aligns across 7 bases. Germline V gene sequence: CDR1 MNHEY, CDR2 SMNVEV (reference sequence). The CDR3 has 15 amino acids. V lost 7 bases and J lost 7; bases outside the gene matches: 10. CDR3 DNA sequence: TGTGCCAGCACCTACGAACGCAGGGGGAATTCACCCCTCCACTTT. It encodes CASTYERRGNSPLHF.

The J gene is TRBJ2-3, the V gene TRBV14; tentatively, D is TRBD2 (5 bases). Trimming took 4 bases from V and 8 from J, leaving 19 bases between them. CDR1 and CDR2 (germline): SGHDN, FVKESK. There are 15 residues in the CDR3. For the CDR3, the DNA is TGTGCCAGCAGCCGCCTCAGAGGGAGTCTATCTACGCAGTATTTT. Amino acid sequence: CASSRLRGSLSTQYF.

The chain carries TRBV28 and TRBJ1-1, with 7 bases fitting TRBD1. Germline assignment: CDR1 MDHEN and CDR2 SYDVKM. The J segment lost 0 bases and the V segment lost 2 bases, leaving 9 bases of the junction unmatched. This CDR3 is built from 17 residues. This chain's CDR3 is CASSLEGGQGLNTEAFF. CDR3 DNA: TGTGCCAGCAGTTTAGAAGGGGGCCAAGGCTTGAACACTGAAGCTTTCTTT.

This chain's CDR3 is CASSARDRGPVTEAFF. In nucleotides, the CDR3 is TGTGCCAGCAGCGCCCGGGACAGGGGGCCCGTCACTGAAGCTTTCTTT. V gene TRBV5-8 combines with J gene TRBJ1-1; 12 positions match TRBD1. The CDR3 has 16 amino acids. Germline CDR1 SGHTS, CDR2 YDEGEE. Germline trimming cut 4 bases from V and 4 bases from J; bases unmatched to any gene: 8.

The rearrangement links TRBV6-2 or TRBV6-3 to TRBJ2-6, with 12 positions matching TRBD2. The CDR3 totals 20 residues. The V gene's germline CDR1 is MNHEY and CDR2 SVGEGT. Germline trimming cut 0 bases from V and 0 bases from J; bases unmatched to any gene: 6. CDR3 loop: CASSYSRTSGMHSGANVLTF. For the CDR3, the DNA is TGTGCCAGCAGTTACTCTCGGACTAGCGGGATGCACTCTGGGGCCAACGTCCTGACTTTC.

The chain is built from TRBV18 and TRBJ2-1; 10 bases are shared with TRBD2. Germline-derived CDR1 and CDR2 are KGHSH and LQKENI. The V segment lost 4 bases and the J segment 7 bases; nucleotides outside the gene matches: 13. The CDR3 is 17 residues long. For the CDR3, the DNA is TGTGCCAGCTCACACAGTACTCCTAGCGGGAGTAGTAATGAGCAGTTCTTC. The encoded protein is CASSHSTPSGSSNEQFF.

V gene TRBV19 combines with J gene TRBJ1-5, with 11 bases lining up with TRBD1. The J segment lost 8 bases and the V segment lost 6 bases, leaving 3 bases of the junction unmatched. The CDR3 extends over 13 amino acids. Germline CDR1 reads LNHDA; CDR2 reads SQIVND (reference sequence). This chain's CDR3 is CASRDRGRKPQHF. For the CDR3, the DNA is TGTGCCAGTAGGGACAGGGGGCGCAAGCCCCAGCATTTT.

The chain is built from TRBV2 and TRBJ2-3; 9 bases match TRBD1. CDR1 and CDR2 (germline): SNHLY, FYNNEI. With 3 bases clipped from V and 2 bases from J, the junction kept 3 bases outside the gene matches. The CDR3 loop spans 15 amino acids. The CDR3 is CASSDGTGLTDTQYF. The CDR3 DNA follows: TGTGCCAGCAGTGACGGGACAGGGCTCACAGATACGCAGTATTTT.

CDR3 nucleotide sequence: TGTGCCAGCAGCGCCCGGGACAGGGACGAGCAGTACTTC. Amino acids: CASSARDRDEQYF. The gene calls are TRBV7-2 and TRBJ2-7; 9 nucleotides align to TRBD1. Looked up from germline, CDR1 is SGHTA and CDR2 is FQGNSA. With 5 bases clipped from V and 5 bases from J, the junction kept 4 bases outside the gene matches. The CDR3 spans 13 residues.

This chain links TRBV2 with TRBJ1-6, with 8 bases matching TRBD1. V lost 6 bases and J lost 10; bases outside the gene matches: 8. CDR3 length: 14 residues. CDR1 is SNHLY, CDR2 FYNNEI, per germline. This CDR3 is CASRVGQGASPLHF. CDR3 nucleotides: TGTGCCAGCAGAGTCGGACAGGGAGCCTCACCCCTCCACTTT.

The gene calls are TRBV6-4 and TRBJ2-2; D perhaps matches TRBD2 (6 bases). The CDR3 runs 14 residues. V lost 7 bases and J 4 bases, leaving 13 bases between the germline ends. From germline, CDR1 is MRHNA and CDR2 SNTAGT. The CDR3 nucleotides read TGTGCCAGCAAGAGGGACTCCCTCACCGGGGAGCTGTTTTTT. Translation gives CASKRDSLTGELFF.

V and J are TRBV19 and TRBJ2-3; 8 positions match TRBD2. Germline V CDR1 and CDR2: LNHDA, SQIVND (reference sequence). J lost 2 bases, V lost 7 bases, and 11 bases had no gene match. CDR3 length: 16 amino acids. In nucleotides, the CDR3 is TGTGCCAGTACCGATCTAGCGGGTAGTTCCACAGATACGCAGTATTTT. Protein: CASTDLAGSSTDTQYF.

The J gene is TRBJ2-5, the V gene TRBV19; TRBD1 aligns across 10 bases. This CDR3 contains 14 residues. J gave up 5 bases and V 1 base, and 1 base lay outside the gene matches. CDR1 is LNHDA and CDR2 is SQIVND in the germline V gene (reference sequence). The DNA for the CDR3 is TGTGCCAGTAGTATAGGGGACAGGGGTGAGACCCAGTACTTC. It codes for CASSIGDRGETQYF.

This sequence joins TRBV25-1 and TRBJ2-6; D not certain. Germline V gene lookup returns CDR1 MGHDK and CDR2 SYGVNS. The CDR3 length is 15 residues. V gave up 1 base and J gave up 1 base, with 5 bases separating them. CDR3 loop: CASSEFSSGANVLTF. For the CDR3, the DNA is TGTGCCAGCAGTGAATTTAGTTCTGGGGCCAACGTCCTGACTTTC.

The chain employs TRBV12-3 or TRBV12-4 and TRBJ1-2, with D possibly being TRBD1 (5 bases). The CDR3 runs to 11 residues. V dropped 8 bases and J dropped 5 bases, with 9 bases sitting between them. This chain's CDR3 is CASGTQYGYTF. In DNA, the CDR3 is TGTGCCAGCGGGACTCAGTATGGCTACACCTTC.

The chain is built from TRBV13 and TRBJ2-7, with 7 bases that match TRBD2. V dropped 4 bases and J dropped 3; count of bases not matched to a gene: 9. The CDR3 totals 15 residues. Germline-derived CDR1 and CDR2 are PRHDT and FYEKMQ (reference sequence). The CDR3 DNA follows: TGTGCCAGCAGCTCGAAGCGGGATAGGGACTACGAGCAGTACTTC. Translating gives CASSSKRDRDYEQYF.

The chain recombines TRBV12-3 or TRBV12-4 with TRBJ1-3, with D unresolved. The CDR3 consists of 11 residues. Trimming shortened V by 5 bases and J by 7 bases, and 6 bases separated the two germline ends. The CDR3 DNA reads TGTGCCAGCAGTCTACAGAACACCATATATTTT. Amino acid sequence: CASSLQNTIYF.

The genes are TRBV6-2 or TRBV6-3 and TRBJ1-5; possible D gene TRBD1, 6 bases. CDR3 length: 16 amino acids. The V and J ends lost 0 bases and 4 bases respectively, with 13 bases between them. The V gene's germline CDR1 is MNHEY and CDR2 SVGEGT. The CDR3 DNA sequence: TGTGCCAGCAGTTACTCGAGGACAGAACTTAATCAGCCCCAGCATTTT. This translates into CASSYSRTELNQPQHF.

This chain links TRBV19 with TRBJ1-2; D is unclear. V shed 1 base and J shed 6 bases, with 6 bases lying between them. Germline V CDR1 and CDR2: LNHDA, SQIVND (reference sequence). CDR3 length: 12 amino acids. This CDR3 is CASSIGGDGYTF. The CDR3 DNA is TGTGCCAGTAGTATAGGAGGAGATGGCTACACCTTC.